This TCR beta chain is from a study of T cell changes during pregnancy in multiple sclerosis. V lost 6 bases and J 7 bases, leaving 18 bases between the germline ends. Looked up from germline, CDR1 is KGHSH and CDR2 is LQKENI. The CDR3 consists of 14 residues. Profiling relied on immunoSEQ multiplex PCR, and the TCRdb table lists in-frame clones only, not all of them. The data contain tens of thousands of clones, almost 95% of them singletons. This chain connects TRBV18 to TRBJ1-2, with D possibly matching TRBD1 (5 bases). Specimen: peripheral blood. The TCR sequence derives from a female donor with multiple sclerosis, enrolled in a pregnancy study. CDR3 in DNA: TGTGCCAGCTCTCAAAGGGGCGAAGAAACTGGCTACACCTTC. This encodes CASSQRGEETGYTF.